One and the same sample provided the 29 T cell receptor beta chains below, sequenced in a study of long-term antiretroviral therapy in people with HIV. They ran version v3.0 of the immunoSEQ assay at survey level. The method was immunoSEQ multiplex PCR; TCRdb's version includes in-frame clones alone and lacks a portion of them. The table shows 40,000 to 50,000 clones, with about 94% occurring only once. Sequenced material: unsorted PBMCs, taken just over 9 years after starting antiretroviral therapy. These receptors were taken from a man between 25 and 39 years old with HIV.

CDR3 in amino acids: CASSLSDTQYF. The CDR3 DNA reads TGCGCCAGCAGCTTGTCAGATACGCAGTATTTT. The chain joins TRBV5-1 to TRBJ2-3; no clear D. This CDR3 spans 11 amino acids. Germline values: CDR1 SGHRS, CDR2 YFSETQ. Trimming took 1 base from V and 4 from J, leaving 1 base between them.

The chain couples TRBV2 to TRBJ2-5; 8 bases match TRBD2. The CDR3 has 14 amino acids. Germline V CDR1 and CDR2: SNHLY, FYNNEI. With 7 bases clipped from V and 3 bases from J, the junction kept 7 bases outside the gene matches. DNA for the CDR3: TGTGCCAGCACGATCTCGGGGGGGGAAGAGACCCAGTACTTC. It specifies CASTISGGEETQYF.

The chain combines TRBV6-1 with TRBJ1-4, with D perhaps TRBD1 (6 bases). The V end was cut by 6 bases, the J end by 5 bases, with 10 bases between. Per the germline V gene, CDR1 is MNHNS and CDR2 is SASEGT. The CDR3 consists of 13 residues. The CDR3 spells CASSLQGNEKLFF. For the CDR3, the DNA is TGTGCCAGCAGCTTACAGGGCAATGAAAAACTGTTTTTT.

The chain combines TRBV20-1 with TRBJ2-5, with D unclear. This CDR3 comprises 11 residues. V dropped 5 bases and J dropped 5 bases, with 9 bases sitting between them. Per the germline V gene, CDR1 is DFQATT and CDR2 is SNEGSKA (reference sequence). CDR3 nucleotides: TGCAGTGCTCAGCAGCTGGAGACCCAGTACTTC. Translation: CSAQQLETQYF.

The J gene is TRBJ1-2, the V gene TRBV19; TRBD1 agrees at 8 bases. This CDR3 region has 15 residues. V lost 6 bases and J lost 5; bases outside the gene matches: 11. Per the germline V gene, CDR1 is LNHDA and CDR2 is SQIVND (reference sequence). The CDR3 DNA follows: TGTGCCAGTAGGGCCCCCAGGACAGGGTCTTATGGCTACACCTTC. Translation gives CASRAPRTGSYGYTF.

The chain has TRBV30 and TRBJ1-6; D gene ambiguous. Germline CDR1 is GTSNPN and CDR2 is SVGIG (reference sequence). V was cut by 1 base and J by 9 bases, with 7 bases left in between. This CDR3 spans 12 amino acids. Here the CDR3 reads CAWSGERSPLHF. CDR3 in DNA: TGTGCCTGGAGTGGAGAACGTTCACCCCTCCACTTT.

The rearrangement uses TRBV6-1 and TRBJ2-1; 8 bases are shared with TRBD2. V was pared by 0 bases and J by 5 bases, with 3 bases of the junction left unmatched. The CDR3 is made up of 15 amino acids. Germline-derived CDR1 and CDR2 are MNHNS and SASEGT. The CDR3 sequence is CASSEAAGANNEQFF. In nucleotides, the CDR3 is TGTGCCAGCAGTGAAGCAGCGGGGGCTAACAATGAGCAGTTCTTC.

The chain is built from TRBV5-1 and TRBJ1-6; D not certain. V lost 0 bases and J 6 bases, leaving 10 bases between the germline ends. Per the germline V gene, CDR1 is SGHRS and CDR2 is YFSETQ. The CDR3 has 15 residues. CDR3 bases: TGCGCCAGCAGCTTGGTCGGCAGGAGTAATTCACCCCTCCACTTT. It is translated as CASSLVGRSNSPLHF.

The J gene is TRBJ1-2, the V gene TRBV4-1, with D perhaps TRBD1 (6 bases). Germline V CDR1 and CDR2: MGHRA, YSYEKL. This CDR3 comprises 15 residues. Trimming removed 1 base at V and 1 base at J, with 10 bases between. CDR3 residues: CASSQGSRGNYGYTF. In nucleotides, the CDR3 is TGCGCCAGCAGCCAAGGGTCCAGGGGTAACTATGGCTACACCTTC.

CDR3 region: CASSASGGQDTQYF. The CDR3 coding sequence is TGTGCCAGCAGTGCTAGCGGGGGACAAGATACGCAGTATTTT. This chain joins TRBV6-4 and TRBJ2-3, with 10 bases lining up with TRBD2. Germline V gene lookup returns CDR1 MRHNA and CDR2 SNTAGT. J lost 5 bases, V lost 4 bases, and 3 bases had no gene match. This CDR3 region has 14 residues.

V is TRBV5-4 and J is TRBJ1-6; D ambiguous. The germline gives CDR1 SGHNT, CDR2 YYREEE (reference sequence). The CDR3 has 14 residues. V lost 3 bases and J lost 7, with 11 bases in between. This CDR3 reads CASSSATGNSPLHF. In DNA form, the CDR3 reads TGTGCCAGCAGCTCTGCCACCGGGAATTCACCCCTCCACTTT.

This rearrangement joins TRBV4-1 to TRBJ2-1, with D unclear. The germline gives CDR1 MGHRA, CDR2 YSYEKL. There are 16 residues in the CDR3. V shed 0 bases and J shed 0 bases, with 9 bases lying between them. CDR3 sequence reads: CASSQDRASSYNEQFF. The DNA of the CDR3 is TGCGCCAGCAGCCAAGATCGGGCAAGCTCCTACAATGAGCAGTTCTTC.

This rearrangement joins TRBV6-5 to TRBJ1-2; D is undetermined. This CDR3 comprises 12 residues. Trimming removed 4 bases at V and 2 bases at J, with 5 bases between. CDR1 MNHEY and CDR2 SVGAGI come from the germline V gene. As DNA, the CDR3 is TGTGCCAGCAGTTCATCCAACTATGGCTACACCTTC. This codes for CASSSSNYGYTF.

The table lists this clone with a few counts. V is TRBV6-1 and J is TRBJ1-5; D remains ambiguous. The V gene's germline CDR1 is MNHNS and CDR2 SASEGT. The CDR3 covers 11 residues. Trimming shortened V by 8 bases and J by 3 bases, and 5 bases separated the two germline ends. As DNA, the CDR3 is TGTGCCAGCGGGCACAATCAGCCCCAGCATTTT. The encoded protein is CASGHNQPQHF.

V is TRBV10-3 and J is TRBJ1-6; possible D gene TRBD1, 6 bases. V shed 7 bases and J shed 10 bases, with 14 bases lying between them. The CDR3 is made up of 13 amino acids. Germline CDR1 reads ENHRY; CDR2 reads SYGVKD. The CDR3 region has the DNA TGTGCCATCACTAGAGGGGGGATCTCACCCCTCCACTTT. Its translation: CAITRGGISPLHF.

V is TRBV28 and J is TRBJ1-1, with 7 bases matching TRBD1. V was clipped by 8 bases and J by 10 bases; unmatched bases: 13. Germline values: CDR1 MDHEN, CDR2 SYDVKM. There are 13 residues in the CDR3. The CDR3 nucleotides are TGTGCCAGCGCTCTGGGGACTCAGGGGGGAGCTTTCTTT. It translates to CASALGTQGGAFF.

The genes are TRBV6-6 and TRBJ2-7; unclear D gene. From germline, CDR1 is MNHNY and CDR2 SVGAGI (reference sequence). Trimming removed 5 bases at V and 1 base at J, with 3 bases between. The length of the CDR3 is 11 residues. The DNA of the CDR3 is TGTGCCAGCAGTCAGTCCTACGAGCAGTACTTC. This translates into CASSQSYEQYF.

CDR3 protein: CASSPAQGTGTF. The CDR3 DNA reads TGTGCCAGCAGCCCCGCACAGGGGACGGGCACCTTC. V gene TRBV7-8 combines with J gene TRBJ1-2, with 7 positions matching TRBD1. The length of the CDR3 is 12 residues. J gave up 13 bases and V 5 bases, and 10 bases lay outside the gene matches. The germline CDR1 and CDR2 sequences are SGHVS and FQNEAQ.

The chain carries TRBV12-5 and TRBJ1-5, with no clear D. CDR1 LGHNT and CDR2 FRNRAP come from the germline V gene. Trimming cost V 3 bases and J 3 bases, with 6 bases left between them. The CDR3 loop spans 13 amino acids. CDR3 in amino acids: CASGLNTNQPQHF. The CDR3 coding sequence is TGTGCTAGTGGTTTAAACACCAATCAGCCCCAGCATTTT.

This clone was counted only a few times. The chain joins TRBV7-2 to TRBJ1-6; 8 positions agree with TRBD1. The CDR3 length is 15 residues. Unmatched junction bases numbered 2, after V lost 4 bases and J lost 3 bases. Germline values: CDR1 SGHTA, CDR2 FQGNSA. The CDR3 loop reads CASSSTGGYNSPLHF. The CDR3 DNA reads TGTGCCAGCAGCTCCACAGGGGGCTATAATTCACCCCTCCACTTT. Complete variable domain (other parts from reference TRBV7-2 and TRBJ1-6): GAGVSQSPSNKVTEKGKDVELRCDPISGHTALYWYRQSLGQGLEFLIYFQGNSAPDKSGLPSDRFSAERTGGSVSTLTIQRTQQEDSAVYLCASSSTGGYNSPLHFGNGTRLTVT.

CDR3 DNA: TGTGCCAGCTACGGGACAGAGGGAGATACGCAGTATTTT. Protein sequence: CASYGTEGDTQYF. J is TRBJ2-3 and V is TRBV19; TRBD1 matches at 7 bases. The CDR3 has 13 residues. CDR1 LNHDA and CDR2 SQIVND come from the germline V gene (reference sequence). J gave up 5 bases and V 9 bases, and 8 bases lay outside the gene matches.

This sequence joins TRBV2 and TRBJ1-1; possibly TRBD1 for D (6 bases). CDR1 SNHLY and CDR2 FYNNEI come from the germline V gene. The CDR3 has 14 residues. The V end was cut by 3 bases, the J end by 1 base, with 9 bases between. The CDR3 sequence: CASSDRGTNTEAFF. The CDR3 DNA follows: TGTGCCAGCAGTGATAGGGGGACGAACACTGAAGCTTTCTTT. Full variable domain (remainder filled in from reference TRBV2 and TRBJ1-1): EPEVTQTPSHQVTQMGQEVILRCVPISNHLYFYWYRQILGQKVEFLVSFYNNEISEKSEIFDDQFSVERPDGSNFTLKIRSTKLEDSAMYFCASSDRGTNTEAFFGQGTRLTVV.

The rearrangement links TRBV25-1 to TRBJ2-4; either TRBD1 or TRBD2 may fit D (6 bases each). The CDR3 runs 17 residues. Trimming removed 3 bases from V and 3 bases from J, with 18 bases in between. Looked up from germline, CDR1 is MGHDK and CDR2 is SYGVNS. CDR3: CASSETGTGAIKNIQYF. The CDR3 coding sequence is TGTGCCAGCAGTGAGACCGGGACGGGGGCCATCAAAAACATTCAGTACTTC.

This clone was observed a single time. The chain uses TRBV5-5 and TRBJ2-7; D is uncertain. Trimming removed 3 bases from V and 6 bases from J, with 10 bases in between. The CDR3 sequence is 12 residues long. Germline CDR1 is SGHKS and CDR2 is YYEKEE (reference sequence). The CDR3 loop is CASSSRNGEQYF. CDR3 coding DNA: TGTGCCAGCAGCTCCAGGAATGGCGAGCAGTACTTC.

This chain connects TRBV15 to TRBJ1-3; D gene ambiguous. The CDR3 loop spans 13 amino acids. Germline CDR1 reads LNHNV; CDR2 reads YYDKDF (reference sequence). V was pared by 5 bases and J by 1 base, with 6 bases between. CDR3 amino acids: CATSRVSGNTIYF. As DNA, the CDR3 is TGTGCCACCAGCCGGGTTTCTGGAAACACCATATATTTT.

This chain connects TRBV5-1 to TRBJ2-7, with D tentatively TRBD1 (5 bases). The CDR3 runs 14 residues. Trimming took off 4 bases at V and 1 base at J, with 12 bases between the two ends. Germline V gives CDR1 SGHRS, CDR2 YFSETQ. The CDR3, as DNA: TGCGCCAGCAGCGACATGACAGCTTCCTACGAGCAGTACTTC. Translation gives CASSDMTASYEQYF.

The chain joins TRBV9 to TRBJ2-2; unclear D gene. CDR3 size: 13 residues. Deletions cut 7 bases from V and 1 base from J, with 8 bases between. Germline V gene data show CDR1 as SGDLS and CDR2 as YYNGEE. The CDR3 DNA follows: TGTGCCAGCCGCGACTTGAACACCGGGGAGCTGTTTTTT. Its protein is CASRDLNTGELFF.

This chain joins TRBV19 and TRBJ1-5; TRBD1 matches at 7 bases. The ends lost 6 bases at V and 6 bases at J; junction bases unmatched: 11. Germline values: CDR1 LNHDA, CDR2 SQIVND (reference sequence). The CDR3 length is 15 residues. The CDR3, as DNA: TGTGCCAGTAGCGACCAAGGGGGCGAGGGTCAGCCCCAGCATTTT. Translating it yields CASSDQGGEGQPQHF.

The chain has TRBV13 and TRBJ2-1; D gene unclear. The length of the CDR3 is 13 residues. Trimming removed 5 bases at V and 8 bases at J, with 13 bases between. CDR1 PRHDT and CDR2 FYEKMQ come from the germline V gene (reference sequence). CDR3 residues: CASSSARAHEQFF. For the CDR3, the DNA is TGTGCCAGCAGCAGCGCTAGGGCCCATGAGCAGTTCTTC.